This T cell receptor (beta chain) was recovered during a study of blood T cell repertoires in COVID-19. As for the study in general: Samples came from the United States, Italy and Spain, spanning acute and convalescent COVID-19. T cells, B-cell-depleted T cells, or PBMCs supplied cDNA or gDNA.

Some clones are missing from TCRdb's copy, which holds only in-frame ones; the method was immunoSEQ multiplex PCR. The data contain about 270,000 clones, roughly 83% of them singletons. The germline V gene has CDR1 SGHNT and CDR2 YYREEE (reference sequence). The CDR3 spans 16 residues. The J segment lost 6 bases and the V segment lost 3 bases, leaving 9 bases of the junction unmatched. Source material: peripheral blood. The TCR comes from a human donor with COVID-19, enrolled during active disease. The donor label of this sample is uncertain. The chain uses TRBV5-4 and TRBJ1-6, with 7 positions matching TRBD1. The CDR3 sequence: CASSSTGVVSNSPLHF. CDR3 DNA sequence: TGTGCCAGCAGCTCCACAGGGGTCGTGTCTAATTCACCCCTCCACTTT.